These 31 T cell receptor beta chains originate from one sample sequenced in a study of Ad26.COV2.S vaccination and SARS-CoV-2 variants. Treatment reported: over 15 received Ad26.COV2.S at low or high dose, single or two shots; 5 received placebo; per-sample allocation not given. The study sampled participants on day 63 after the first vaccine or placebo injection. Measured with immunoSEQ multiplex PCR; TCRdb has only the in-frame clones, and not every one. The table records fewer than 500,000 clones, more than 80% of them present only once. The material was peripheral blood, obtained in a trial of Ad26.COV2.S vaccine versus placebo. These receptors all come from a person aged 18-65 years who received the Ad26.COV2.S COVID-19 vaccine or a placebo.

The gene calls are TRBV2 and TRBJ2-5; maybe TRBD2 (6 bases). Per germline, CDR1 SNHLY and CDR2 FYNNEI. V was shortened by 5 bases and J by 4 bases, with 11 bases between the two germline ends. The CDR3 contains 13 residues. The DNA of the CDR3 is TGTGCCAGCAGTACCGGGAGTAGAGAGACCCAGTACTTC. Residues: CASSTGSRETQYF.

This clone was detected only a few times. The chain links TRBV19 to TRBJ1-5; unclear D gene. The germline gives CDR1 LNHDA, CDR2 SQIVND (reference sequence). This CDR3 comprises 13 residues. V lost 3 bases and J 5 bases, leaving 8 bases between the germline ends. This CDR3 reads CASSINEDQPQHF. CDR3 bases: TGTGCCAGTAGTATTAACGAGGATCAGCCCCAGCATTTT.

The V and J genes are TRBV3-1 (or the pseudogene TRBV3-2) and TRBJ1-5; 10 nucleotides line up with TRBD1. Trimming at V came to 3 bases and at J to 4 bases, leaving 3 bases not matched to a gene. The CDR3 runs to 15 residues. The germline CDR1 and CDR2 sequences are LGHDT and YNNKEL (reference sequence). The CDR3 nucleotides read TGTGCCAGCAGCCAGGGACAGGGGACAAATCAGCCCCAGCATTTT. Its translation: CASSQGQGTNQPQHF.

J is TRBJ1-1 and V is TRBV2, with a possible D match to TRBD1 (6 bases). Looked up from germline, CDR1 is SNHLY and CDR2 is FYNNEI. Trimming pared 10 bases from V and 1 base from J, leaving 10 bases between. CDR3 length equals 12 residues. CDR3 sequence: CATRQENTEAFF. The CDR3 DNA sequence: TGTGCCACCAGACAGGAGAACACTGAAGCTTTCTTT.

The gene calls are TRBV30 and TRBJ1-1; possibly TRBD1 for D (5 bases). V was cut by 4 bases and J by 0 bases, with 6 bases left in between. The germline CDR1 and CDR2 sequences are GTSNPN and SVGIG (reference sequence). The length of the CDR3 is 12 residues. This CDR3 is CAWNRLNTEAFF. Written as DNA, the CDR3 is TGTGCCTGGAACAGGTTGAACACTGAAGCTTTCTTT. The full variable domain, rest sourced from reference TRBV30 and TRBJ1-1, is SQTIHQWPATLVQPVGSPLSLECTVEGTSNPNLYWYRQAAGRGLQLLFYSVGIGQISSEVPQNLSASRPQDRQFILSSKKLLLSDSGFYLCAWNRLNTEAFFGQGTRLTVV.

The rearrangement joins TRBV9 to TRBJ1-5; 8 nucleotides match TRBD1. The V gene's germline CDR1 is SGDLS and CDR2 YYNGEE. Germline trimming cut 5 bases from V and 7 bases from J; bases unmatched to any gene: 8. The CDR3 spans 14 residues. CDR3 bases: TGTGCCAGCAGTAAGACAGGGGTGGAACAGCCCCAGCATTTT. This codes for CASSKTGVEQPQHF.

The chain uses TRBV2 and TRBJ2-1; 12 bases are shared with TRBD2. In germline, CDR1 is SNHLY, CDR2 FYNNEI. CDR3 length: 18 residues. V gave up 5 bases and J gave up 7 bases; unmatched junction bases: 15. The CDR3 is CASSSRRLAGEVGNEQFF. The CDR3 DNA follows: TGTGCCAGCAGTTCCAGACGACTAGCGGGAGAAGTGGGAAATGAGCAGTTCTTC.

V gene TRBV30 combines with J gene TRBJ2-5; 9 bases match TRBD2. This CDR3 has 16 residues. Trimming took 2 bases from V and 3 from J; bases not matched to a gene: 10. Germline V CDR1 and CDR2: GTSNPN, SVGIG (reference sequence). In DNA, the CDR3 is TGTGCCTGGAGTACCCCGTGGGGCGGGAGGGAAGAGACCCAGTACTTC. This codes for CAWSTPWGGREETQYF.

The chain carries TRBV2 and TRBJ2-7; 7 positions agree with TRBD1. The CDR3 runs to 14 residues. Germline values: CDR1 SNHLY, CDR2 FYNNEI. The junction had 8 bases not matched to a gene; V was cut back by 8 bases and J by 1 base. The CDR3, as DNA: TGTGCCAGCGGGTACAGGGGTCGATCCTACGAGCAGTACTTC. It specifies CASGYRGRSYEQYF. The variable domain in full, completed from reference TRBV2 and TRBJ2-7, reads EPEVTQTPSHQVTQMGQEVILRCVPISNHLYFYWYRQILGQKVEFLVSFYNNEISEKSEIFDDQFSVERPDGSNFTLKIRSTKLEDSAMYFCASGYRGRSYEQYFGPGTRLTVT.

This rearrangement joins TRBV4-1 to TRBJ2-1, with 10 bases identical to TRBD2. The trim removed 0 bases at V and 7 bases at J, leaving 9 bases unmatched. This CDR3 region has 17 residues. Germline assignment: CDR1 MGHRA and CDR2 YSYEKL. The CDR3 bases are TGCGCCAGCAGCCAAGAAAAGGAACTAGCGGGAAAGAATGAGCAGTTCTTC. Its protein product is CASSQEKELAGKNEQFF.

The gene calls are TRBV18 and TRBJ2-1; 11 bases map to TRBD2. The J segment lost 2 bases and the V segment lost 5 bases, leaving 20 bases of the junction unmatched. The CDR3 sequence is 21 residues long. CDR1 and CDR2 from the germline V gene are KGHSH and LQKENI. The CDR3, as DNA: TGTGCCAGCTCATCTTTAACCGGGACTAGCGGATACCTCTCGACCTACAATGAGCAGTTCTTC. The encoded protein is CASSSLTGTSGYLSTYNEQFF.

This chain joins TRBV7-6 and TRBJ2-2; D is unclear. The CDR3 extends over 11 amino acids. Looked up from germline, CDR1 is SGHVS and CDR2 is FNYEAQ. Trimming stripped 2 bases from V and 7 bases from J, with 2 bases between. CDR3 amino acids: CASSLHGELFF. The CDR3 region has the DNA TGTGCCAGCAGCTTACACGGGGAGCTGTTTTTT. Filled out from reference TRBV7-6 and TRBJ2-2, the complete variable domain reads GAGVSQSPRYKVTKRGQDVALRCDPISGHVSLYWYRQALGQGPEFLTYFNYEAQQDKSGLPNDRFSAERPEGSISTLTIQRTEQRDSAMYRCASSLHGELFFGEGSRLTVL.

The chain joins TRBV11-2 to TRBJ2-7, with D unclear. Between the trimmed V and J ends, which lost 0 bases and 1 base, there was a span of 13 bases. The CDR3 contains 16 residues. From germline, CDR1 is SGHAT and CDR2 FQNNGV. CDR3 coding DNA: TGTGCCAGCAGCTTAGATGGACGATGGAGTTCCTACGAGCAGTACTTC. Residues: CASSLDGRWSSYEQYF.

The V gene is TRBV6-5, the J gene TRBJ2-6; possibly TRBD1 for D (6 bases). The CDR3 is 15 amino acids. V was clipped by 7 bases and J by 4 bases, with 14 bases between them. The germline gives CDR1 MNHEY, CDR2 SVGAGI. CDR3 sequence reads: CASTPDRAGANVLTF. CDR3 coding DNA: TGTGCCAGCACCCCGGACAGAGCAGGGGCCAACGTCCTGACTTTC.

This chain joins TRBV18 and TRBJ2-5, with 9 bases identical to TRBD1. Germline V gives CDR1 KGHSH, CDR2 LQKENI. Germline trimming cut 2 bases from V and 0 bases from J; bases unmatched to any gene: 1. The CDR3 totals 15 residues. As DNA, the CDR3 is TGTGCCAGCTCACCAGGACAGGGGAACCAAGAGACCCAGTACTTC. Residues: CASSPGQGNQETQYF.

This rearrangement joins TRBV11-2 to TRBJ2-5; D is undetermined. Germline V gene lookup returns CDR1 SGHAT and CDR2 FQNNGV. The germline V and J ends were trimmed by 5 bases and 5 bases, with 12 bases remaining between them. The CDR3 is made up of 13 amino acids. This CDR3 reads CASSLGSKETQYF. CDR3 in DNA: TGTGCCAGCAGCCTCGGGTCTAAGGAGACCCAGTACTTC.

The rearrangement joins TRBV5-1 to TRBJ1-1; 9 nucleotides agree with TRBD1. Germline V lookup: CDR1 SGHRS, CDR2 YFSETQ. The CDR3 spans 15 residues. Trimming cost V 4 bases and J 3 bases; bases outside gene matches: 7. CDR3 residues: CASSPGQGDDTEAFF. CDR3 sequence (DNA): TGCGCCAGCAGCCCGGGACAGGGCGATGACACTGAAGCTTTCTTT.

In DNA, the CDR3 is TGCGCCAGCAGCTTGGTCGGGGACGAGCAGTACTTC. Its translation: CASSLVGDEQYF. This chain links TRBV5-1 with TRBJ2-7; maybe TRBD2 (5 bases). Looked up from germline, CDR1 is SGHRS and CDR2 is YFSETQ. The CDR3 is 12 residues long. The V gene lost 0 bases and the J gene lost 5 bases, with 6 bases spanning the gap. The whole variable domain, remainder taken from reference TRBV5-1 and TRBJ2-7, is KAGVTQTPRYLIKTRGQQVTLSCSPISGHRSVSWYQQTPGQGLQFLFEYFSETQRNKGNFPGRFSGRQFSNSRSEMNVSTLELGDSALYLCASSLVGDEQYFGPGTRLTVT.

This clone was detected only a few times. V usage is TRBV30 and J usage is TRBJ2-7; 8 bases fit TRBD1. J was trimmed by 6 bases and V by 0 bases; bases with no gene match: 4. Germline lookup yields CDR1 GTSNPN and CDR2 SVGIG (reference sequence). There are 13 residues in the CDR3. The DNA for the CDR3 is TGTGCCTGGAGTGTAACAGGGGGTCGCGAGCAGTACTTC. Translation gives CAWSVTGGREQYF.

This clone was picked up one time. The chain recombines TRBV5-1 with TRBJ2-3; no definite D call. Germline CDR1 and CDR2: SGHRS and YFSETQ. V lost 2 bases to trimming and J lost 6 bases, with 7 bases between them. The CDR3 is 12 residues long. The CDR3 DNA sequence: TGCGCCAGCAGCTTTCCCTACGATACGCAGTATTTT. Translated, it gives CASSFPYDTQYF.

The genes are TRBV14 and TRBJ2-1; the match to TRBD2 covers 15 bases. This CDR3 contains 16 residues. Per germline, CDR1 SGHDN and CDR2 FVKESK. The J segment lost 7 bases and the V segment lost 5 bases, leaving 6 bases of the junction unmatched. CDR3 bases: TGTGCCAGCAGCAGCGGGACTAGCGGGAGGAATAATGAGCAGTTCTTC. This codes for CASSSGTSGRNNEQFF.

J is TRBJ2-5 and V is TRBV7-9; TRBD2 matches at 8 bases. CDR1 is SEHNR and CDR2 is FQNEAQ in the germline V gene (reference sequence). V lost 7 bases to trimming and J lost 5 bases; unmatched junction nucleotides: 9. This CDR3 spans 14 amino acids. The CDR3 spells CASIESGSSETQYF. CDR3 DNA: TGTGCCAGCATCGAAAGCGGGAGCAGCGAGACCCAGTACTTC.

The CDR3 loop is CASSLDGTAQETQYF. CDR3 coding DNA: TGTGCCAGCAGCTTGGACGGGACAGCACAAGAGACCCAGTACTTC. The rearrangement uses TRBV5-8 and TRBJ2-5, with 7 bases matching TRBD1. Germline V CDR1 and CDR2: SGHTS, YDEGEE. V shed 0 bases and J 2 bases; nucleotides not matched to a gene: 4. This CDR3 is built from 15 residues.

This chain joins TRBV3-1 (or the pseudogene TRBV3-2) and TRBJ1-3; TRBD1 is a possible D gene (5 bases). The CDR3 is made up of 16 amino acids. In germline, CDR1 is LGHDT, CDR2 YNNKEL (reference sequence). The germline V and J ends were trimmed by 0 bases and 3 bases, with 12 bases remaining between them. CDR3 loop: CASSQDEGDSGNTIYF. The CDR3 region has the DNA TGTGCCAGCAGCCAAGACGAGGGTGACAGTGGAAACACCATATATTTT.

This chain links TRBV27 with TRBJ2-7; 8 nucleotides agree with TRBD2. V dropped 5 bases and J dropped 0; count of bases not matched to a gene: 9. CDR1 and CDR2 from the germline V gene are MNHEY and SMNVEV (reference sequence). The CDR3 is 16 residues long. This CDR3 is CASSPSIAGFSYEQYF. The CDR3 DNA is TGTGCCAGCAGTCCCTCTATAGCGGGATTCTCCTACGAGCAGTACTTC.

The chain is built from TRBV2 and TRBJ2-4; 7 positions agree with TRBD1. Unmatched junction bases numbered 5, after V lost 6 bases and J lost 0 bases. CDR1 and CDR2 (germline): SNHLY, FYNNEI. The length of the CDR3 is 15 residues. Here the CDR3 reads CASRDRLLAKNIQYF. CDR3 DNA: TGTGCCAGCAGGGACAGGTTGTTAGCCAAAAACATTCAGTACTTC.

The DNA for the CDR3 is TGTGCCAGCAGTGAATCGTGGACAGGGCCCTACGAGCAGTACTTC. It specifies CASSESWTGPYEQYF. The chain combines TRBV2 with TRBJ2-7; 8 bases are shared with TRBD1. The CDR3 consists of 15 residues. Trimming took 2 bases from V and 2 from J; bases not matched to a gene: 5. CDR1 SNHLY and CDR2 FYNNEI come from the germline V gene.

The chain couples TRBV7-2 to TRBJ2-7; TRBD1 matches at 8 bases. V was clipped by 5 bases and J by 1 base; unmatched bases: 13. The CDR3 extends over 17 amino acids. Per the germline V gene, CDR1 is SGHTA and CDR2 is FQGNSA. CDR3 DNA sequence: TGTGCCAGCAGCAGGGACTGGGACAGGACTTCTTCCTACGAGCAGTACTTC. Protein sequence: CASSRDWDRTSSYEQYF.

The chain employs TRBV7-2 and TRBJ1-4; D ambiguous. The germline V gene encodes CDR1 SGHTA and CDR2 FQGNSA. The CDR3 is made up of 15 amino acids. Deletions cut 2 bases from V and 5 bases from J, with 12 bases between. Here the CDR3 DNA reads TGTGCCAGCAGCTTACCCACGGGATCGAATGAAAAACTGTTTTTT. Amino acid sequence: CASSLPTGSNEKLFF.

The rearrangement uses TRBV30 and TRBJ1-1; TRBD1 might be the D (5 bases). V was cut by 4 bases and J by 1 base, with 13 bases left in between. The V gene's germline CDR1 is GTSNPN and CDR2 SVGIG (reference sequence). The CDR3 covers 14 residues. In DNA, the CDR3 is TGTGCCTGGAATGCGGGACCCCCGAACACTGAAGCTTTCTTT. Its protein product is CAWNAGPPNTEAFF.

The V gene is TRBV13, the J gene TRBJ2-1; TRBD2 matches 11 bases. The V gene's germline CDR1 is PRHDT and CDR2 FYEKMQ (reference sequence). The CDR3 is made up of 17 amino acids. With V trimmed by 4 bases and J by 8 bases, 13 bases remained unmatched. The CDR3 sequence is CASSSNVAGGPSHEQFF. The CDR3 region has the DNA TGTGCCAGCAGCTCTAACGTAGCGGGAGGGCCCTCTCATGAGCAGTTCTTC.